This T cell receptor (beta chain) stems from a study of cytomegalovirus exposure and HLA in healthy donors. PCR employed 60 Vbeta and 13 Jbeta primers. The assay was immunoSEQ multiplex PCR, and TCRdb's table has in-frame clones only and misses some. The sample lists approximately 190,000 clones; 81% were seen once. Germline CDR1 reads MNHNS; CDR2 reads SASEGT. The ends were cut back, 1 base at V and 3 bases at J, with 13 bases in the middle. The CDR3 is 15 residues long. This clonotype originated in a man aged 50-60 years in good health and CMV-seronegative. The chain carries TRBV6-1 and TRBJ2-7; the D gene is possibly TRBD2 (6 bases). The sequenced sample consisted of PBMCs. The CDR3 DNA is TGTGCCAGCAGTGAAGGCCCGGGGGAGTTCTACGAGCAGTACTTC. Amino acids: CASSEGPGEFYEQYF.